This T cell receptor beta chain was documented in a study of PD-L1 blockade in urothelial cancer. The CDR3 totals 14 residues. Per germline, CDR1 SNHLY and CDR2 FYNNEI. Trimming removed 7 bases from V and 4 bases from J; junction bases left unmatched: 4. This clone has only a few counts. As to time point: pretreatment peripheral blood. Into every PCR, synthetic TCR analog templates were spiked. The method was immunoSEQ multiplex PCR; TCRdb's version includes in-frame clones alone and lacks a portion of them. The sample consists of around 79,000 clones, just under 85% of them appearing once. The chain uses TRBV2 and TRBJ2-2; 9 nucleotides align to TRBD1. The source of this sequence is a middle-aged man with urothelial cancer. The sample here was PBMCs, taken around atezolizumab (anti-PD-L1) treatment. CDR3 nucleotides: TGTGCCAGCATCGACAGGGGGGGCACCGGGGAGCTGTTTTTT. Translation: CASIDRGGTGELFF. Using reference TRBV2 and TRBJ2-2 for the parts outside the CDR3, the full variable domain is EPEVTQTPSHQVTQMGQEVILRCVPISNHLYFYWYRQILGQKVEFLVSFYNNEISEKSEIFDDQFSVERPDGSNFTLKIRSTKLEDSAMYFCASIDRGGTGELFFGEGSRLTVL.